A selection of T cell receptor beta chains follows, all from one sample in a study of T cell responses to AZD1222 COVID-19 vaccine. Here immunoSEQ multiplex PCR was the method, and the copy in TCRdb shows in-frame clones only, minus some. Of around 180,000 clones in the sample, around 87% were seen once. This sample comprised peripheral blood, obtained on day 0 of MenACWY control vaccination. All receptors come from an adult in good health. Each CDR3 is given with its conserved first and last residue. Each record gives: J gene, V gene, clone size, D gene, CDR3 DNA, CDR3 protein. D genes are given only for firm matches. Clone size is given for some rows only: seen once, a few or many times, or a class if the clone is expanded.

j_call: TRBJ1-6; v_call: TRBV11-3; clone_size: .; d_call: .; cdr3_nt: TGTGCCAGCAGCTTAGATTGGAATTCACCCCTCCACTTT; cdr3_aa: CASSLDWNSPLHF
j_call: TRBJ2-5; v_call: TRBV11-2; clone_size: .; d_call: .; cdr3_nt: TGTGCCAGCAGCCGGGGACGGAACCAAGAGACCCAGTACTTC; cdr3_aa: CASSRGRNQETQYF
j_call: TRBJ1-2; v_call: TRBV19; clone_size: .; d_call: .; cdr3_nt: TGTGCCAGTAAGGGCCCCGGGAGCTATGGCTACACCTTC; cdr3_aa: CASKGPGSYGYTF
j_call: TRBJ1-1; v_call: TRBV6-5; clone_size: .; d_call: TRBD1; cdr3_nt: TGTGCCAGCATTGCAGGGGGAGCTTTCTTT; cdr3_aa: CASIAGGAFF
j_call: TRBJ1-3; v_call: TRBV30; clone_size: few; d_call: TRBD1; cdr3_nt: TGTGCCTGGACATCGGGACAGGCTGGAAACACCATATATTTT; cdr3_aa: CAWTSGQAGNTIYF
j_call: TRBJ1-2; v_call: TRBV7-2; clone_size: .; d_call: TRBD1; cdr3_nt: TGTGCCAGCAGCTTAAGACAGGGGGCGAGGGAAGATGGCTACACCTTC; cdr3_aa: CASSLRQGAREDGYTF
j_call: TRBJ1-5; v_call: TRBV6-5; clone_size: many; d_call: .; cdr3_nt: TGTGCCAGCAGCGACGACCCTTTTAGCAATCAGCCCCAGCATTTT; cdr3_aa: CASSDDPFSNQPQHF
j_call: TRBJ2-7; v_call: TRBV19; clone_size: .; d_call: .; cdr3_nt: TGTGCCAGTAGTACCCTTCCCCCCTACGAGCAGTACTTC; cdr3_aa: CASSTLPPYEQYF
j_call: TRBJ2-7; v_call: TRBV7-6; clone_size: .; d_call: TRBD1; cdr3_nt: TGTGCCAGCAGCCCGCAGACAGGGAAATCCTACGAGCAGTACTTC; cdr3_aa: CASSPQTGKSYEQYF
j_call: TRBJ2-7; v_call: TRBV5-1; clone_size: .; d_call: .; cdr3_nt: TGCGCCAGCAGTCAGGGTTCAGGGCCCTACGAGCAGTACTTC; cdr3_aa: CASSQGSGPYEQYF
j_call: TRBJ2-6; v_call: TRBV5-6; clone_size: .; d_call: .; cdr3_nt: TGTGCCAGCAGCCGATCTTTCAGGGCTGGGGCCAACGTCCTGACTTTC; cdr3_aa: CASSRSFRAGANVLTF
j_call: TRBJ2-4; v_call: TRBV7-9; clone_size: once; d_call: .; cdr3_nt: TGTGCCAGCAGCCCCCGGGACGGAGAAAACATTCAGTACTTC; cdr3_aa: CASSPRDGENIQYF
j_call: TRBJ2-7; v_call: TRBV25-1; clone_size: .; d_call: .; cdr3_nt: TGTGCCAGCAGTGACCACAATAATTACGAGCAGTACTTC; cdr3_aa: CASSDHNNYEQYF
j_call: TRBJ1-5; v_call: TRBV29-1; clone_size: .; d_call: TRBD1; cdr3_nt: TGCAGCGTTGGCCAGGGGGGAACGGACGCCAATCAGCCCCAGCATTTT; cdr3_aa: CSVGQGGTDANQPQHF
j_call: TRBJ2-1; v_call: TRBV28; clone_size: .; d_call: TRBD2; cdr3_nt: TGTGCCAGCAGTTTTAGCGGGAGGGCTACCTACAATGAGCAGTTCTTC; cdr3_aa: CASSFSGRATYNEQFF
j_call: TRBJ1-5; v_call: TRBV18; clone_size: .; d_call: .; cdr3_nt: TGTGCCAGCTCACCTGCAGGGGCCTTTAATCAGCCCCAGCATTTT; cdr3_aa: CASSPAGAFNQPQHF
j_call: TRBJ1-2; v_call: TRBV28; clone_size: .; d_call: .; cdr3_nt: TGTGCCAGCAGTTCCGTCTCCTATGGCTACACCTTC; cdr3_aa: CASSSVSYGYTF
j_call: TRBJ2-7; v_call: TRBV28; clone_size: .; d_call: .; cdr3_nt: TGTGCCAGCAGTTTAGGGACCGTTTCCTACGAGCAGTACTTC; cdr3_aa: CASSLGTVSYEQYF
j_call: TRBJ1-6; v_call: TRBV12-3/TRBV12-4; clone_size: .; d_call: .; cdr3_nt: TGTGCCAGCAGTTGGGACTCCCAGGGCCACTTT; cdr3_aa: CASSWDSQGHF
j_call: TRBJ2-1; v_call: TRBV18; clone_size: .; d_call: .; cdr3_nt: TGTGCCAGCTCACCACGTTCCTTCGGGCAGGGCCAAGATGAGCAGTTCTTC; cdr3_aa: CASSPRSFGQGQDEQFF
j_call: TRBJ1-3; v_call: TRBV5-1; clone_size: .; d_call: .; cdr3_nt: TGCGCCAGCAGCCCCGAGGGTGGCGGGCCCGGAAACACCATATATTTT; cdr3_aa: CASSPEGGGPGNTIYF
j_call: TRBJ2-1; v_call: TRBV6-2/TRBV6-3; clone_size: .; d_call: .; cdr3_nt: TGTGCCAGCAGTTACAAGAGAAAGAATGAGCAGTTCTTC; cdr3_aa: CASSYKRKNEQFF
j_call: TRBJ1-2; v_call: TRBV19; clone_size: .; d_call: .; cdr3_nt: TGTGCCAGTACCATAGTGGGCGATGCCGTGAGCTACACCTTC; cdr3_aa: CASTIVGDAVSYTF
j_call: TRBJ1-6; v_call: TRBV5-1; clone_size: .; d_call: TRBD1; cdr3_nt: TGCGCCAGCAGCGAGGGACAGCAAAATTCACCCCTCCACTTT; cdr3_aa: CASSEGQQNSPLHF
j_call: TRBJ2-5; v_call: TRBV2; clone_size: .; d_call: .; cdr3_nt: TGTGCCAGCAGTGGGGCAGGGGCGAGAGGAGAGACCCAGTACTTC; cdr3_aa: CASSGAGARGETQYF
j_call: TRBJ2-7; v_call: TRBV9; clone_size: .; d_call: .; cdr3_nt: TGTGCCAGCAGCGTATCTCCAGCGACCTACGAGCAGTACTTC; cdr3_aa: CASSVSPATYEQYF
j_call: TRBJ1-6; v_call: TRBV5-4; clone_size: .; d_call: .; cdr3_nt: TGTGCCAGCAACGACGGGACTTATAATTCACCCCTCCACTTT; cdr3_aa: CASNDGTYNSPLHF
j_call: TRBJ2-5; v_call: TRBV7-2; clone_size: .; d_call: .; cdr3_nt: TGTGCCAGCAGCTTAAGACGGGGGGAGACCCAGTACTTC; cdr3_aa: CASSLRRGETQYF
j_call: TRBJ2-3; v_call: TRBV27; clone_size: .; d_call: .; cdr3_nt: TGTGCCAGCAGTTTATCGATCCTAGCTAGGACAGATACGCAGTATTTT; cdr3_aa: CASSLSILARTDTQYF
j_call: TRBJ2-2; v_call: TRBV5-4; clone_size: .; d_call: .; cdr3_nt: TGTGCCAGCAGCCCGGACACCGGGGAGCTGTTTTTT; cdr3_aa: CASSPDTGELFF
j_call: TRBJ2-7; v_call: TRBV6-5; clone_size: .; d_call: TRBD1; cdr3_nt: TGTGCCAGCAGTTTTGGACAGGCGACCTACGAGCAGTACTTC; cdr3_aa: CASSFGQATYEQYF
j_call: TRBJ2-7; v_call: TRBV12-3/TRBV12-4; clone_size: .; d_call: .; cdr3_nt: TGTGCCAGCATAGGGGACTTACACTACGAGCAGTACTTC; cdr3_aa: CASIGDLHYEQYF
j_call: TRBJ2-2; v_call: TRBV27; clone_size: once; d_call: TRBD2; cdr3_nt: TGTGCCAGCAGTTCTCTAGCGGGAGCGACCGGGGAGCTGTTTTTT; cdr3_aa: CASSSLAGATGELFF
j_call: TRBJ1-5; v_call: TRBV4-3; clone_size: once; d_call: TRBD1; cdr3_nt: TGCGCCAGCAGCCAGACGACAGGGGTTAGCAATCAGCCCCAGCATTTT; cdr3_aa: CASSQTTGVSNQPQHF
j_call: TRBJ2-3; v_call: TRBV5-1; clone_size: .; d_call: .; cdr3_nt: TGCGCCAGCAAGGTCTCCCCGTTCACAGATACGCAGTATTTT; cdr3_aa: CASKVSPFTDTQYF